The clone carrying this TCR beta chain has ten or more counts. Its cognate antigen is unknown. The read gets to within 3 residues of the CDR3 end, and the germline J gene fills in the rest. Equal genomic DNA amounts from CVID and control samples were sequenced. Clones were sequenced by immunoSEQ multiplex PCR, and TCRdb holds only the in-frame ones, with some missing. The sample shows 30,000 to 40,000 clones, none of them appearing just once. The data stem from a study of T cell clonality in common variable immunodeficiency. Study-wide points: Fewer TCRbeta clones were shared among CVID subjects than controls. Reportedly, TCR beta sequences from common variable immunodeficiency showed fewer deletions and N-nucleotide insertions.

V was trimmed by 3 bases and J by 1 base, leaving 10 bases between them. CDR3 length equals 15 residues. Germline V gives CDR1 SEHNR, CDR2 FQNEAQ (reference sequence). Blood samples were heparinized, 5 to 8 ml per donor. This receptor was taken from a person aged 18 to 70 in good health. The chain uses TRBV7-9 and TRBJ2-1, with D possibly being TRBD1 (5 bases). Sequencing was performed on peripheral blood mononuclear cells. CDR3 loop: CASSFVPGSYNEQFF. The part of the CDR3 DNA that was read is TGTGCCAGCAGCTTCGTTCCAGGGTCCTACAATGAG.